These 20 T cell receptor beta chains share one sample of origin, sequenced in a study of neurological immune-mediated disorders. MiXCR, applied by TCRdb to the 5' RACE reads, yields one record per CDR3 protein. Among about 82,000 distinct CDR3 sequences, about 2.5% were seen once, and the ten largest hold 1.1%. The source material was PBMCs. Receptors were obtained from a woman younger than 45 with multiple sclerosis.

This clonotype has ten or more counts. CDR3 nucleotides: TGTGCCAGCAGCTTTCGGACAAGGTCTGAAGCTTTCTTT. It translates to CASSFRTRSEAFF. The V call is TRBV7-9, the J call TRBJ1-1, with TRBD1 as a possible D gene (5 bases). Trimming pared 3 bases from V and 6 bases from J, leaving 11 bases between. Germline CDR1 reads SEHNR; CDR2 reads FQNEAQ (reference sequence). The CDR3 has 13 amino acids. Filled out from reference TRBV7-9 and TRBJ1-1, the complete variable domain reads DTGVSQNPRHKITKRGQNVTFRCDPISEHNRLYWYRQTLGQGPEFLTYFQNEAQLEKSRLLSDRFSAERPKGSFSTLEIQRTEQGDSAMYLCASSFRTRSEAFFGQGTRLTVV.

This clonotype was recorded many times. The chain joins TRBV15 to TRBJ2-3; D is undetermined. This CDR3 has 14 amino acids. Per germline, CDR1 LNHNV and CDR2 YYDKDF (reference sequence). V lost 11 bases, J lost 3 bases, and 18 bases lay in between. The CDR3 loop reads CASTAGVGTDTQYF. For the CDR3, the DNA is TGTGCCTCCACGGCTGGGGTGGGAACAGATACGCAGTATTTT. The whole variable domain, filled in from reference TRBV15 and TRBJ2-3, reads DAMVIQNPRYQVTQFGKPVTLSCSQTLNHNVMYWYQQKSSQAPKLLFHYYDKDFNNEADTPDNFQSRRPNTSFCFLDIRSPGLGDTAMYLCASTAGVGTDTQYFGPGTRLTVL.

The table lists this clonotype with many counts. The V call is TRBV5-5, the J call TRBJ2-1, with no clear D. The V gene's germline CDR1 is SGHKS and CDR2 YYEKEE (reference sequence). The V end was cut by 4 bases, the J end by 0 bases, with 14 bases between. The CDR3 runs to 16 residues. CDR3 region: CASSPGRLNSYNEQFF. The DNA for the CDR3 is TGTGCCAGCAGCCCGGGCCGGTTAAACTCCTACAATGAGCAGTTCTTC.

This clonotype was observed at least ten times. The chain carries TRBV9 and TRBJ2-2, with D possibly being TRBD1 (5 bases). Germline V gene sequence: CDR1 SGDLS, CDR2 YYNGEE. V was cut by 0 bases and J by 3 bases, with 15 bases left in between. The CDR3 totals 17 residues. The CDR3 spells CASSVAFWQGDTGELFF. CDR3 nucleotides: TGTGCCAGCAGCGTAGCTTTTTGGCAGGGTGACACCGGGGAGCTGTTTTTT.

The chain recombines TRBV11-3 with TRBJ1-1; no definite D call. Looked up from germline, CDR1 is SGHNT and CDR2 is YENEEA. The CDR3 covers 13 residues. Trimming shortened V by 5 bases and J by 3 bases, and 10 bases separated the two germline ends. The CDR3 spells CASSPRFDTEAFF. CDR3 in DNA: TGTGCCAGCAGCCCCCGGTTTGACACTGAAGCTTTCTTT.

This clonotype was seen repeatedly, ten times or more. V usage is TRBV12-3 or TRBV12-4 and J usage is TRBJ2-4; TRBD1 agrees at 8 bases. The junction had 3 bases not matched to a gene; V was cut back by 5 bases and J by 0 bases. The length of the CDR3 is 15 residues. The CDR3 sequence: CASSQGAVAKNIQYF. In nucleotides, the CDR3 is TGTGCCAGCAGTCAGGGGGCCGTAGCCAAAAACATTCAGTACTTC.

This sequence joins TRBV12-3 or TRBV12-4 and TRBJ2-3, with TRBD2 as a possible D gene (5 bases). This CDR3 region has 14 residues. V lost 3 bases and J lost 12, with 19 bases in between. The CDR3 region has the DNA TGTGCCAGCAGTTTTGGCTTATCCACGGAGGTACAGTATTTT. This translates into CASSFGLSTEVQYF.

The rearrangement joins TRBV20-1 to TRBJ2-1; D possibly corresponds to TRBD2 (6 bases). Trimming took 4 bases from V and 0 from J, leaving 22 bases between them. There are 18 residues in the CDR3. From germline, CDR1 is DFQATT and CDR2 SNEGSKA (reference sequence). The CDR3 DNA follows: TGCAGTGCTACCCCCCTGGGGACTGGAATTAGCTCCTACAATGAGCAGTTCTTC. The encoded protein is CSATPLGTGISSYNEQFF.

A note on this clonotype: This may stem from a read error, because a much larger clone lies one nucleotide away. It is likely a read error, because the conserved phenylalanine at the end of the CDR3 is missing. The chain links TRBV29-1 to TRBJ2-7; D unresolved. Trimming removed 5 bases at V and 5 bases at J, with 13 bases between. In germline, CDR1 is SQVTM, CDR2 ANQGSEA. This CDR3 is 12 amino acids long. The CDR3 loop reads CSVRGSTHEQYC. The DNA of the CDR3 is TGCAGCGTTCGTGGTAGCACCCACGAGCAGTACTGC.

This clonotype was counted many times. The CDR3 region is CSARAMPRTGWETQYF. For the CDR3, the DNA is TGCAGTGCTAGAGCAATGCCCCGGACAGGGTGGGAGACCCAGTACTTC. V gene TRBV20-1 combines with J gene TRBJ2-5; 8 bases line up with TRBD1. The CDR3 extends over 16 amino acids. V dropped 1 base and J dropped 5; count of bases not matched to a gene: 12. Germline assignment: CDR1 DFQATT and CDR2 SNEGSKA (reference sequence).

This clonotype occurred many times. This chain uses TRBV29-1 with TRBJ1-4; D may be TRBD1 (5 bases). Trimming shortened V by 7 bases and J by 7 bases, and 16 bases separated the two germline ends. Germline assignment: CDR1 SQVTM and CDR2 ANQGSEA. CDR3 length equals 13 residues. The CDR3 protein is CSAGGVSSEKLFF. CDR3 nucleotide sequence: TGCAGCGCTGGGGGGGTGTCGAGTGAAAAACTGTTTTTT.

At least ten counts were recorded for this clonotype. This chain uses TRBV3-1 with TRBJ2-5; 9 bases are a match to TRBD2. The length of the CDR3 is 16 residues. Germline trimming cut 3 bases from V and 1 base from J; bases unmatched to any gene: 6. CDR1 is LGHDT, CDR2 YNNKEL, per germline (reference sequence). DNA of the CDR3: TGTGCCAGCAGCCAGGCTAGCGGGGTACTCCAAGAGACCCAGTACTTC. Its translation: CASSQASGVLQETQYF.

This clonotype was detected only a few times. The rearrangement uses TRBV12-3 or TRBV12-4 and TRBJ2-1; the D is unclear. The CDR3 is 13 amino acids. V was pared by 4 bases and J by 6 bases, with 10 bases between. CDR3 loop: CASSSQSPNEQFF. CDR3 in DNA: TGTGCCAGCAGTTCACAGAGCCCCAATGAGCAGTTCTTC.

This clonotype was picked up many times. This chain uses TRBV29-1 with TRBJ1-5; 7 bases are shared with TRBD1. CDR3 length: 12 residues. After removal of 3 bases from V and 4 bases from J, the junction contained 0 bases not matched to a gene. Germline loops: CDR1 SQVTM, CDR2 ANQGSEA. As DNA, the CDR3 is TGCAGCGTTGAGACAGGGAATCAGCCCCAGCATTTT. Protein sequence: CSVETGNQPQHF.

This clonotype was seen many times. The chain uses TRBV29-1 and TRBJ2-3; D is undetermined. The germline CDR1 and CDR2 sequences are SQVTM and ANQGSEA. Trimming pared 3 bases from V and 2 bases from J, leaving 6 bases between. This CDR3 comprises 12 residues. CDR3 nucleotides: TGCAGCGTTGATAGTACCACAGATACGCAGTATTTT. Its translation is CSVDSTTDTQYF.

This clonotype was observed at least ten times. V is TRBV5-1 and J is TRBJ2-1; a possible D gene is TRBD2 (6 bases). This CDR3 contains 12 residues. From germline, CDR1 is SGHRS and CDR2 YFSETQ. The V and J ends lost 6 bases and 6 bases respectively, with 10 bases between them. The DNA for the CDR3 is TGCGCCAGCATGGGGGGAGGCAATGAGCAGTTCTTC. This gives the protein CASMGGGNEQFF.

This clonotype appeared many times. This chain connects TRBV11-2 to TRBJ2-1, with no clear D. The CDR3 is made up of 11 amino acids. V was pared by 1 base and J by 12 bases, with 7 bases between. Germline lookup yields CDR1 SGHAT and CDR2 FQNNGV. This chain's CDR3 is CASSLGGSQFF. The CDR3 coding sequence is TGTGCCAGCAGCTTAGGGGGTTCGCAGTTCTTC.

Ten or more counts support this clonotype. The chain couples TRBV10-2 to TRBJ2-1; 8 bases line up with TRBD1. CDR1 and CDR2 (germline): WSHSY, SAAADI. This CDR3 is built from 15 residues. The V gene end was trimmed by 5 bases and the J gene end by 3 bases; junction bases not matched to a gene: 6. CDR3 bases: TGCGCCAGCAGTCCCCAGGGGGCCATCTACAATGAGCAGTTCTTC. It yields the protein CASSPQGAIYNEQFF.

This clonotype was seen many times. V usage is TRBV19 and J usage is TRBJ2-3; D call uncertain. In germline, CDR1 is LNHDA, CDR2 SQIVND (reference sequence). V dropped 3 bases and J dropped 2 bases, with 9 bases sitting between them. The CDR3 consists of 14 residues. DNA for the CDR3: TGTGCCAGTAGTATTGCAACACCCACAGATACGCAGTATTTT. Protein sequence: CASSIATPTDTQYF.

This clonotype has a count of ten or more. The V and J genes are TRBV3-1 and TRBJ2-3; D uncertain. This CDR3 is 13 amino acids long. Germline CDR1 and CDR2: LGHDT and YNNKEL (reference sequence). V lost 1 base and J 3 bases, leaving 5 bases between the germline ends. The CDR3 sequence is CASSQGETDTQYF. Written as DNA, the CDR3 is TGTGCCAGCAGCCAAGGTGAGACAGATACGCAGTATTTT.